These 25 T cell receptor beta chains were all obtained from the same sample, sequenced in a study of cytomegalovirus exposure and HLA in healthy donors. 60 Vbeta and 13 Jbeta primers were used in PCR. Only in-frame clones appear in the TCRdb table, and some are missing; sequencing was by immunoSEQ multiplex PCR. The sample includes roughly 150,000 clones, about 75% of them seen just once. Specimen: PBMCs. The source is a man aged 55 to 69 in good health and CMV-seronegative.

The chain recombines TRBV28 with TRBJ2-2, with 12 bases that match TRBD2. The J segment lost 7 bases and the V segment lost 6 bases, leaving 18 bases of the junction unmatched. The CDR3 has 19 residues. Looked up from germline, CDR1 is MDHEN and CDR2 is SYDVKM. CDR3 in DNA: TGTGCCAGCAGGCACGACTATCGGACTAGCGGGAATTGGGTCGGGGAGCTGTTTTTT. It translates to CASRHDYRTSGNWVGELFF.

J is TRBJ1-4 and V is TRBV9, with TRBD1 as a possible D gene (5 bases). The CDR3 is made up of 16 amino acids. V lost 0 bases to trimming and J lost 3 bases, with 12 bases between them. Germline CDR1 is SGDLS and CDR2 is YYNGEE. The CDR3 protein is CASSVGEGVANEKLFF. The CDR3 DNA follows: TGTGCCAGCAGCGTAGGGGAAGGGGTGGCTAATGAAAAACTGTTTTTT.

The chain recombines TRBV5-1 with TRBJ2-7, with 9 bases identical to TRBD1. V shed 0 bases, J shed 5 bases, and the junction held 6 bases outside the gene matches. Germline V gene sequence: CDR1 SGHRS, CDR2 YFSETQ. This CDR3 contains 15 residues. The CDR3 bases are TGCGCCAGCAGCTTGGGGGGACAGGGTGGTCACGAGCAGTACTTC. This sequence encodes CASSLGGQGGHEQYF. Full variable domain (missing parts from reference TRBV5-1 and TRBJ2-7): KAGVTQTPRYLIKTRGQQVTLSCSPISGHRSVSWYQQTPGQGLQFLFEYFSETQRNKGNFPGRFSGRQFSNSRSEMNVSTLELGDSALYLCASSLGGQGGHEQYFGPGTRLTVT.

This clone was counted a single time. The rearrangement joins TRBV30 to TRBJ1-2; 8 positions agree with TRBD1. The CDR3 loop spans 13 amino acids. V gave up 2 bases and J gave up 4 bases; unmatched junction bases: 3. Per germline, CDR1 GTSNPN and CDR2 SVGIG (reference sequence). The CDR3 DNA reads TGTGCCTGGAGTCGACAGGGGAGCTATGGCTACACCTTC. Translated: CAWSRQGSYGYTF.

The chain has TRBV29-1 and TRBJ2-7, with a tentative D call TRBD1 (5 bases). CDR1 is SQVTM and CDR2 is ANQGSEA in the germline V gene. This CDR3 spans 13 amino acids. The V gene lost 5 bases and the J gene lost 0 bases, with 11 bases spanning the gap. The CDR3 coding sequence is TGCAGCGTTATTGGCAGGGCCTCCTACGAGCAGTACTTC. It codes for CSVIGRASYEQYF.

The chain recombines TRBV28 with TRBJ1-5; D is undetermined. V lost 6 bases to trimming and J lost 1 base, with 22 bases between them. Per germline, CDR1 MDHEN and CDR2 SYDVKM. This CDR3 has 18 residues. The CDR3 coding sequence is TGTGCCAGCAGCCTAAGGAGGGCAGCGAGGGTGAGCAATCAGCCCCAGCATTTT. Translating gives CASSLRRAARVSNQPQHF.

The chain couples TRBV15 to TRBJ2-7, with TRBD2 matching 11 bases. The CDR3 length is 15 residues. Germline V gives CDR1 LNHNV, CDR2 YYDKDF (reference sequence). The J segment lost 4 bases and the V segment lost 3 bases, leaving 5 bases of the junction unmatched. This CDR3 reads CATSRELAGDYEQYF. The CDR3 region has the DNA TGTGCCACCAGCAGGGAACTAGCGGGGGATTACGAGCAGTACTTC.

The chain is built from TRBV20-1 and TRBJ2-1; possibly TRBD2 for D (6 bases). The CDR3 runs 10 residues. Trimming pared 5 bases from V and 9 bases from J, leaving 8 bases between. The germline V gene encodes CDR1 DFQATT and CDR2 SNEGSKA (reference sequence). The CDR3: CSAASVEQFF. The CDR3 coding sequence is TGCAGTGCTGCTAGCGTTGAGCAGTTCTTC.

The chain links TRBV28 to TRBJ1-1, with 9 bases matching TRBD1. The germline CDR1 and CDR2 sequences are MDHEN and SYDVKM. Trimming at V came to 5 bases and at J to 5 bases, leaving 12 bases not matched to a gene. The CDR3 runs to 16 residues. The CDR3 DNA is TGTGCCAGCAGTCCATGGGACAGGGCGGGGCGGACTGAAGCTTTCTTT. Its translation is CASSPWDRAGRTEAFF.

This clone was counted a few times. The gene calls are TRBV19 and TRBJ2-7; 8 positions agree with TRBD1. Germline V lookup: CDR1 LNHDA, CDR2 SQIVND (reference sequence). CDR3 size: 17 residues. V lost 4 bases to trimming and J lost 5 bases; unmatched junction nucleotides: 16. CDR3 in amino acids: CASSTPEGRGRRDEQYF. CDR3 nucleotides: TGTGCCAGTAGTACGCCGGAGGGCAGGGGGCGCAGAGACGAGCAGTACTTC.

The chain couples TRBV28 to TRBJ2-7; the D gene is possibly TRBD2 (7 bases). The germline gives CDR1 MDHEN, CDR2 SYDVKM. Trimming removed 5 bases at V and 4 bases at J, with 15 bases between. The CDR3 contains 14 residues. The CDR3 DNA is TGTGCCAGCAGTCCCACGGGGGGCAGGTACGAGCAGTACTTC. This translates into CASSPTGGRYEQYF.

V is TRBV9 and J is TRBJ1-1; 8 bases agree with TRBD1. In germline, CDR1 is SGDLS, CDR2 YYNGEE. The CDR3 spans 15 residues. The junction had 5 bases not matched to a gene; V was cut back by 0 bases and J by 4 bases. CDR3 in amino acids: CASSVGTGGGTEAFF. CDR3 DNA: TGTGCCAGCAGCGTAGGAACAGGGGGAGGCACTGAAGCTTTCTTT.

The chain uses TRBV5-1 and TRBJ2-4; 7 nucleotides agree with TRBD1. V was clipped by 0 bases and J by 9 bases; unmatched bases: 6. This CDR3 spans 14 amino acids. Germline CDR1 reads SGHRS; CDR2 reads YFSETQ. CDR3 nucleotide sequence: TGCGCCAGCAGCTTGGAAGGGGGCGCGGGCATTCAGTACTTC. Its translation: CASSLEGGAGIQYF.

This rearrangement joins TRBV23-1 to TRBJ2-7, with 11 bases lining up with TRBD2. TRBV23-1 carries the ORF label, with uncertain function. V gave up 0 bases and J gave up 4 bases; unmatched junction bases: 23. The CDR3 has 22 amino acids. Here the CDR3 DNA reads TGCGCCAGCAGTCAATCGGGCAGGGTCCCCCTGTCGACTAGCGGGGCGACTTACGAGCAGTACTTC. This translates into CASSQSGRVPLSTSGATYEQYF.

The chain carries TRBV6-6 and TRBJ1-5; TRBD1 matches 7 bases. The CDR3 sequence is 15 residues long. The J segment lost 0 bases and the V segment lost 6 bases, leaving 5 bases of the junction unmatched. In germline, CDR1 is MNHNY, CDR2 SVGAGI (reference sequence). The CDR3 DNA follows: TGTGCCAGCAGGACAGGGCAATATAGCAATCAGCCCCAGCATTTT. It specifies CASRTGQYSNQPQHF.

The chain employs TRBV4-2 and TRBJ1-4; D call uncertain. Germline assignment: CDR1 LGHNA and CDR2 YNFKEQ. The length of the CDR3 is 15 residues. V was clipped by 1 base and J by 8 bases, with 14 bases between them. In nucleotides, the CDR3 is TGTGCCAGCAGCCAAGCGAGCCCCTTAGCCGAAAAACTGTTTTTT. Its translation: CASSQASPLAEKLFF.

V gene TRBV5-1 combines with J gene TRBJ2-1, with D uncertain. This CDR3 is 13 amino acids long. CDR1 and CDR2 (germline): SGHRS, YFSETQ. The V end lost 0 bases, the J end lost 9 bases, and 10 bases lay between the germline ends. The chain's CDR3 is CASSLVPTSEQFF. CDR3 bases: TGCGCCAGCAGCTTGGTCCCAACATCTGAGCAGTTCTTC.

Here the CDR3 reads CASSISQGGVAFF. For the CDR3, the DNA is TGTGCCAGTAGTATAAGTCAGGGTGGTGTAGCTTTCTTT. This rearrangement joins TRBV19 to TRBJ1-1; D is perhaps TRBD1 (5 bases). The V and J ends lost 2 bases and 10 bases respectively, with 14 bases between them. Germline CDR1 and CDR2: LNHDA and SQIVND (reference sequence). CDR3 size: 13 residues.

The V call is TRBV19, the J call TRBJ1-5, with 11 bases that match TRBD1. Germline trimming cut 2 bases from V and 5 bases from J; bases unmatched to any gene: 5. Germline V gene lookup returns CDR1 LNHDA and CDR2 SQIVND (reference sequence). The CDR3 sequence is 16 residues long. The DNA for the CDR3 is TGTGCCAGTAGTATAAGGGACAGGGGGTCGTATCAGCCCCAGCATTTT. This encodes CASSIRDRGSYQPQHF.

The chain recombines TRBV7-3 with TRBJ1-1; no clear D gene. Trimming stripped 5 bases from V and 1 base from J, with 8 bases between. Germline V gene sequence: CDR1 SGHTA, CDR2 FQGTGA. The CDR3 length is 13 residues. The chain's CDR3 is CASSMTRNTEAFF. CDR3 DNA: TGTGCCAGCAGCATGACTAGGAACACTGAAGCTTTCTTT.

The V call is TRBV27, the J call TRBJ2-5; TRBD2 might be the D (7 bases). V gave up 5 bases and J gave up 2 bases, with 21 bases separating them. The germline CDR1 and CDR2 sequences are MNHEY and SMNVEV (reference sequence). This CDR3 has 17 amino acids. CDR3 in DNA: TGTGCCAGCAGTCCCCCAGGGGACTATAGCCTTCAAGAGACCCAGTACTTC. It translates to CASSPPGDYSLQETQYF.

There are a few counts of this clone. The chain employs TRBV4-3 and TRBJ2-5; 9 bases fit TRBD2. There are 14 residues in the CDR3. The trim removed 1 base at V and 4 bases at J, leaving 1 base unmatched. Looked up from germline, CDR1 is LGHNA and CDR2 is YSLEER. The CDR3 DNA sequence: TGCGCCAGCAGCCAAGCACTAGCGGGAGAGACCCAGTACTTC. It specifies CASSQALAGETQYF.

The gene calls are TRBV4-2 and TRBJ2-1; TRBD1 aligns across 8 bases. CDR3 length: 17 residues. CDR1 is LGHNA and CDR2 is YNFKEQ in the germline V gene. V was pared by 0 bases and J by 6 bases, with 10 bases of the junction left unmatched. The CDR3 loop reads CASSQDWQQGVGNEQFF. The CDR3 DNA sequence: TGTGCCAGCAGCCAAGATTGGCAACAGGGGGTAGGCAATGAGCAGTTCTTC.

This clone was observed a handful of times. V and J are TRBV4-2 and TRBJ2-6; the D is unclear. In germline, CDR1 is LGHNA, CDR2 YNFKEQ. V was shortened by 1 base and J by 3 bases, with 13 bases between the two germline ends. This CDR3 has 17 amino acids. As DNA, the CDR3 is TGTGCCAGCAGCCAAGTGATTCAACCGGGTGGGGCCAACGTCCTGACTTTC. Translation gives CASSQVIQPGGANVLTF.

The chain carries TRBV27 and TRBJ1-5; D gene ambiguous. V was trimmed by 4 bases and J by 0 bases, leaving 7 bases between them. Germline values: CDR1 MNHEY, CDR2 SMNVEV (reference sequence). The CDR3 has 14 residues. The CDR3 DNA reads TGTGCCAGCAGTTCACGGTATAGCAATCAGCCCCAGCATTTT. This translates into CASSSRYSNQPQHF.